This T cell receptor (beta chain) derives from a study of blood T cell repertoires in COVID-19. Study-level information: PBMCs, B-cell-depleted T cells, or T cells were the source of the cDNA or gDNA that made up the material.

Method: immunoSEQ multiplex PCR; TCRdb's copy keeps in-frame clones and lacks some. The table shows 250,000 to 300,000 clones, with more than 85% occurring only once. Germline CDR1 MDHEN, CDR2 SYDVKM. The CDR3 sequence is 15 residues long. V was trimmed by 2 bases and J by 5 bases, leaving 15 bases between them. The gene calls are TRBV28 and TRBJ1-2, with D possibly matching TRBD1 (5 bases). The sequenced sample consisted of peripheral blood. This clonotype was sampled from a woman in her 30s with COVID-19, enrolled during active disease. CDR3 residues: CASSLSVGRAYGYTF. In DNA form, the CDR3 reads TGTGCCAGCAGTTTAAGTGTTGGCAGGGCTTATGGCTACACCTTC.